This T cell receptor beta chain originates from a study of T cells in Graves' hyperthyroidism and ophthalmopathy. Remarks on this clonotype: Its target is unknown.

Any patient presenting with uncontrolled infection, other autoimmune disease, pregnancy or lactation was left out. Each diagnosis was grounded in clinical symptoms, serum thyroxine and TRAb, thyroid ultrasound, and orbital computed tomography. The CDR3 contains 13 residues. Germline V gives CDR1 SGHRS, CDR2 YFSETQ. The V and J ends lost 5 bases and 11 bases respectively, with 17 bases between them. RNA transcripts served as the template for amplifying TCR beta CDR3 regions. The study used the HTBI primer set for a first-round RT-PCR of the TCR CDR3. One entry per CDR3 protein, called by TCRdb with MiXCR from the multiplex PCR reads. The sample lists some 98,000 distinct CDR3 sequences; approximately 40% were seen once. Study findings and constraints: Separating ophthalmopathy from stable hyperthyroidism was achieved by a 13 V-J model.

The source is a woman in her twenties or thirties with Graves' hyperthyroidism. The chain recombines TRBV5-1 with TRBJ1-3; D is uncertain. What was sequenced was peripheral blood or thyroid tissue (not recorded which). CDR3 nucleotides: TGCGCCAGCAGGATGCCGAGGGAAACGTCCATATATTTT. Its protein product is CASRMPRETSIYF.